This T cell receptor beta chain was retrieved from a study of beta chain features in type 1 diabetes. About the study: Healthy donors, compared against patients, showed similar age, gender and cell yields. Study-wide findings and caveats: In comparison with healthy donors, patients had naive, central memory and Treg TCRB repertoires that appeared more similar. There was a moderate but significant shortening of TCRB CDR3s in all four CD4+ subsets of Type 1 diabetes patients.

Expressed TCRB transcripts were sequenced after all isolated RNA was converted to cDNA. The assay was immunoSEQ multiplex PCR, and TCRdb's table has in-frame clones only and misses some. The profile covers about 400,000 clones, with over 10% appearing a single time and about 0.01% taken by the ten largest. A remark on this clone: The antigen is undetermined.

On average, the one heparinised blood draw given by each donor was approximately 100 mL. CDR1 and CDR2 from the germline V gene are SGHDN and FVKESK. V was shortened by 1 base and J by 0 bases, with 7 bases between the two germline ends. The CDR3 runs 15 residues. This TCR derives from a woman under 30 with type 1 diabetes. The sample was naive CD4+ T cells from blood. The chain employs TRBV14 and TRBJ2-1; no clear D gene. The CDR3 bases are TGTGCCAGCAGCCAAGGCGTTAGCTCCTACAATGAGCAGTTCTTC. It specifies CASSQGVSSYNEQFF.